These 18 T cell receptor beta chains share one sample of origin, sequenced in a study of shared clonotypes between healthy human individuals. Only in-frame clones appear in the TCRdb table, and some are missing; sequencing was by immunoSEQ multiplex PCR. The table lists approximately 530,000 clones, about 96% of them singletons. Sequencing used naive CD4+ T cells sorted from blood. Described subset: CD45RA+ positively selected. Receptor source: a woman in her twenties or thirties in good health.

The rearrangement links TRBV29-1 to TRBJ2-2; D remains ambiguous. The CDR3 length is 11 residues. Germline-derived CDR1 and CDR2 are SQVTM and ANQGSEA. Trimming left V 7 bases short and J 2 bases short, with 5 bases between. CDR3 DNA: TGCAGCGGAGAAAACACCGGGGAGCTGTTTTTT. Translation: CSGENTGELFF.

This clone was counted once. The rearrangement uses TRBV7-2 and TRBJ2-7, with D maybe TRBD2 (5 bases). The CDR3 is 13 residues long. CDR1 and CDR2 from the germline V gene are SGHTA and FQGNSA. The ends were cut back, 0 bases at V and 7 bases at J, with 10 bases in the middle. In DNA, the CDR3 is TGTGCCAGCAGCTTAGCCCTCAGGAGGGAGCAGTACTTC. It translates to CASSLALRREQYF.

The genes are TRBV30 and TRBJ2-1; TRBD1 agrees at 7 bases. CDR1 and CDR2 (germline): GTSNPN, SVGIG (reference sequence). This CDR3 spans 14 amino acids. After removal of 3 bases from V and 4 bases from J, the junction contained 6 bases not matched to a gene. For the CDR3, the DNA is TGTGCCTGGAGCTGGACGGGACAGTACAATGAGCAGTTCTTC. This gives the protein CAWSWTGQYNEQFF.

This clone was detected only once. One end of the junction varies from germline; a read error may be responsible. Other DNA sequences in the same sample also yield this CDR3. The rearrangement uses TRBV9 and TRBJ1-5, with 9 bases lining up with TRBD1. Germline V lookup: CDR1 SGDLS, CDR2 YYNGEE. The CDR3 runs to 15 residues. The DNA of the CDR3 is TGTGCCAGCAGCGTAGGAACAGGGGGCAACCAGCCCCAGCATTTT. Residues: CASSVGTGGNQPQHF. The entire variable domain, with the rest obtained from reference TRBV9 and TRBJ1-5, is as follows: DSGVTQTPKHLITATGQRVTLRCSPRSGDLSVYWYQQSLDQGLQFLIQYYNGEERAKGNILERFSAQQFPDLHSELNLSSLELGDSALYFCASSVGTGGNQPQHFGDGTRLSIL.

V and J are TRBV6-5 and TRBJ1-3; D perhaps matches TRBD1 (6 bases). The germline V and J ends were trimmed by 6 bases and 2 bases, with 11 bases remaining between them. The V gene's germline CDR1 is MNHEY and CDR2 SVGAGI. CDR3 length equals 14 residues. The chain's CDR3 is CASRIHRAGNTIYF. In DNA form, the CDR3 reads TGTGCCAGCAGAATCCACAGGGCTGGAAACACCATATATTTT.

This chain joins TRBV2 and TRBJ2-2, with D perhaps TRBD2 (6 bases). Between the trimmed V and J ends, which lost 7 bases and 1 base, there was a span of 10 bases. This CDR3 comprises 14 residues. Germline V gene sequence: CDR1 SNHLY, CDR2 FYNNEI. CDR3 bases: TGTGCCAGCATTCCGGGAGAGAACACCGGGGAGCTGTTTTTT. Residues: CASIPGENTGELFF.

The genes are TRBV7-9 and TRBJ1-4, with D maybe TRBD1 (6 bases). V lost 4 bases, J lost 7 bases, and 19 bases lay in between. The CDR3 is 16 residues long. CDR1 SEHNR and CDR2 FQNEAQ come from the germline V gene (reference sequence). The CDR3 coding sequence is TGTGCCAGCAGCTCCGACCCTGCAGGGGCCGGTGAAAAACTGTTTTTT. Residues: CASSSDPAGAGEKLFF.

The rearrangement uses TRBV5-6 and TRBJ2-7; the D gene could be TRBD1 or TRBD2 (5 bases each). Per germline, CDR1 SGHDT and CDR2 YYEEEE. CDR3 length: 15 amino acids. Trimming left V 0 bases short and J 6 bases short, with 16 bases between. The chain's CDR3 is CASSLGSGPRGEQYF. CDR3 coding DNA: TGTGCCAGCAGCTTGGGTTCGGGGCCGAGGGGCGAGCAGTACTTC.

The CDR3 protein is CASSRDRGGTEAFF. The CDR3 bases are TGTGCCAGCAGCCGGGACAGGGGAGGCACTGAAGCTTTCTTT. The rearrangement links TRBV5-4 to TRBJ1-1; 10 nucleotides agree with TRBD1. Per the germline V gene, CDR1 is SGHNT and CDR2 is YYREEE (reference sequence). The CDR3 sequence is 14 residues long. The V gene end was trimmed by 4 bases and the J gene end by 4 bases; junction bases not matched to a gene: 4. The full variable domain, in which reference TRBV5-4 and TRBJ1-1 provide the parts outside the CDR3, is ETGVTQSPTHLIKTRGQQVTLRCSSQSGHNTVSWYQQALGQGPQFIFQYYREEENGRGNFPPRFSGLQFPNYSSELNVNALELDDSALYLCASSRDRGGTEAFFGQGTRLTVV.

V gene TRBV28 combines with J gene TRBJ1-4; D is uncertain. Trimming took off 10 bases at V and 8 bases at J, with 17 bases between the two ends. The CDR3 totals 13 residues. The germline gives CDR1 MDHEN, CDR2 SYDVKM. DNA of the CDR3: TGTGCCATTCGTCGGAGAGGAGGGGAAAAACTGTTTTTT. Amino acid sequence: CAIRRRGGEKLFF.

This clone has more than one count but fewer than ten. The chain uses TRBV29-1 and TRBJ2-5; the match to TRBD1 covers 7 bases. The CDR3 covers 14 residues. Germline CDR1 SQVTM, CDR2 ANQGSEA. V gave up 5 bases and J gave up 5 bases; unmatched junction bases: 11. Written as DNA, the CDR3 is TGCAGCGTTTACAGGGGCGATCGGCGGGAGACCCAGTACTTC. It translates to CSVYRGDRRETQYF.

The chain couples TRBV28 to TRBJ2-3; 11 positions agree with TRBD1. The CDR3 consists of 16 residues. V lost 4 bases and J lost 5; bases outside the gene matches: 8. CDR1 is MDHEN, CDR2 SYDVKM, per germline. DNA of the CDR3: TGTGCCAGCAGTTCGCCTGGACAGGGGGCGGAAGATACGCAGTATTTT. Amino acids: CASSSPGQGAEDTQYF.

The chain couples TRBV28 to TRBJ2-2, with D tentatively TRBD1 (6 bases). The CDR3 sequence is 14 residues long. Germline V gene data show CDR1 as MDHEN and CDR2 as SYDVKM. The V end lost 6 bases, the J end lost 2 bases, and 10 bases lay between the germline ends. DNA for the CDR3: TGTGCCAGCAGCGCAGGGGCCAACACCGGGGAGCTGTTTTTT. This codes for CASSAGANTGELFF.

V gene TRBV28 combines with J gene TRBJ2-7; D remains ambiguous. The CDR3 consists of 12 residues. The V end was cut by 5 bases, the J end by 0 bases, with 5 bases between. CDR1 and CDR2 from the germline V gene are MDHEN and SYDVKM. CDR3: CASSRASYEQYF. CDR3 bases: TGTGCCAGCAGTCGCGCCTCCTACGAGCAGTACTTC.

The rearrangement links TRBV5-1 to TRBJ2-5; possible D gene TRBD1, 5 bases. This CDR3 is built from 15 residues. Trimming left V 0 bases short and J 2 bases short, with 11 bases between. Germline V CDR1 and CDR2: SGHRS, YFSETQ. The DNA for the CDR3 is TGCGCCAGCAGCTTGGTGGGGCAGCTACAAGAGACCCAGTACTTC. It is translated as CASSLVGQLQETQYF.

The V gene is TRBV4-1, the J gene TRBJ1-4; maybe TRBD1 (5 bases). From germline, CDR1 is MGHRA and CDR2 YSYEKL. V shed 0 bases and J shed 13 bases, with 18 bases lying between them. The CDR3 covers 15 residues. The CDR3 DNA is TGCGCCAGCAGCCAAGATCGGGGCCTCGGATTTGGACTGTTTTTT. It is translated as CASSQDRGLGFGLFF.

The V call is TRBV12-5, the J call TRBJ2-1; no firm D call. The CDR3 runs 12 residues. Trimming removed 0 bases from V and 9 bases from J, with 6 bases in between. Germline values: CDR1 LGHNT, CDR2 FRNRAP. In DNA, the CDR3 is TGTGCTAGTGGTTTGGTACCTGGTGAGCAGTTCTTC. This translates into CASGLVPGEQFF.

This chain uses TRBV6-4 with TRBJ2-3; the match to TRBD1 covers 8 bases. The CDR3 spans 15 residues. Germline loops: CDR1 MRHNA, CDR2 SNTAGT. V was pared by 4 bases and J by 2 bases, with 5 bases of the junction left unmatched. DNA of the CDR3: TGTGCCAGCAGTGGCCAGGGGGCGGACACAGATACGCAGTATTTT. It codes for CASSGQGADTDTQYF.